This T cell receptor beta chain stems from a study of vaccination and CD4 T cells after COVID-19. Study as a whole: Sampling that followed vaccination took place a median approximately 79 days after dose two, within a range of 14 to 241.

Study-wide findings and caveats: The median SARS-CoV-2-reactive clonotype number increased from around 20 to 38, without statistical significance.

This clonotype was picked up a small number of times. The antigen remains unidentified. Treatment here: approximately 10-day PBMC culture with coronavirus spike peptide pools or control peptides (ViraFEST assay). Under 2.5 million PBMCs were grown per well alongside roughly 9 IU/ml IL-2 and about 10 ug/ml peptide pools. This CDR3 is built from 15 residues. The germline V gene encodes CDR1 MGHDK and CDR2 SYGVNS. V lost 5 bases to trimming and J lost 6 bases; unmatched junction nucleotides: 5. Sequence data for DNA of cultured CD4+ T cells were generated by the Oncomine TCR Beta short-read assay. TCRdb ran MiXCR on the PCR reads and lists one entry per CDR3 protein. The repertoire holds 15,000 to 25,000 distinct CDR3 sequences, with roughly 51% as singletons.

This sequence was found in a human donor who had recovered from COVID-19. Sequenced material: CD4+ T cells from blood, cultured in vitro. The rearrangement joins TRBV25-1 to TRBJ2-5, with TRBD2 identical over 14 bases. The CDR3 region is CASSTTSGGAKTQYF. In DNA form, the CDR3 reads TGTGCCAGCAGTACGACTAGCGGGGGGGCGAAGACCCAGTACTTC.